This passage covers 3 T cell receptor beta chains from one sample sequenced in a study of blood T cell repertoires in COVID-19. TCRdb's copy holds only in-frame clones and misses some; the assay was immunoSEQ multiplex PCR. The sample comprises fewer than 350,000 clones, approximately 89% of which are singletons, and 1.5% to 2% rests with the top ten. The sample comprised peripheral blood. The origin of the receptors is a woman in her twenties or thirties with COVID-19, enrolled during active disease.

The chain uses TRBV7-9 and TRBJ1-5; TRBD1 agrees at 9 bases. Germline trimming cut 4 bases from V and 2 bases from J; bases unmatched to any gene: 9. The germline gives CDR1 SEHNR, CDR2 FQNEAQ (reference sequence). This CDR3 has 17 residues. CDR3 nucleotide sequence: TGTGCCAGCAGCTCGGGACAGGGCCTAGTGGGCAATCAGCCCCAGCATTTT. Translating gives CASSSGQGLVGNQPQHF.

In this sample, this clone turned up once. The chain joins TRBV15 to TRBJ2-4, with D possibly being TRBD2 (6 bases). Per the germline V gene, CDR1 is LNHNV and CDR2 is YYDKDF (reference sequence). V lost 1 base to trimming and J lost 5 bases, with 12 bases between them. The CDR3 is 15 amino acids. CDR3 nucleotides: TGTGCCACCAGCAGAGGGGTCGGAGGGGAAAACATTCAGTACTTC. As protein: CATSRGVGGENIQYF.

The V call is TRBV24-1, the J call TRBJ1-4; the D gene is possibly TRBD1 (5 bases). This CDR3 contains 13 residues. Per germline, CDR1 KGHDR and CDR2 SFDVKD. V dropped 10 bases and J dropped 4 bases, with 12 bases sitting between them. This CDR3 is CATQGSDNEKLFF. In nucleotides, the CDR3 is TGTGCCACTCAGGGATCGGATAATGAAAAACTGTTTTTT.